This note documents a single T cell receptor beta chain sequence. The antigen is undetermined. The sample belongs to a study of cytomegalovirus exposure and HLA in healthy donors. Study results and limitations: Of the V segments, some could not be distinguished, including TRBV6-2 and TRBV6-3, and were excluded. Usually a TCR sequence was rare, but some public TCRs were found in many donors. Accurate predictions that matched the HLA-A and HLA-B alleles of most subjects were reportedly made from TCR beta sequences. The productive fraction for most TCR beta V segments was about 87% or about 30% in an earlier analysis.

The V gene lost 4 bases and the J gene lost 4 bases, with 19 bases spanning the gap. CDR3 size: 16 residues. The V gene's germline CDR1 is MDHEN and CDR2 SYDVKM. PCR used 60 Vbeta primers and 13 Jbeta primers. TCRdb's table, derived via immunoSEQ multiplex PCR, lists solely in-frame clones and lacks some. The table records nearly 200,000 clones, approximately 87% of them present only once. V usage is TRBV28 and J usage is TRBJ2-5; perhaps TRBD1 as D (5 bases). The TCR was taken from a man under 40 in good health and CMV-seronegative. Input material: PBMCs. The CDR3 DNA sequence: TGTGCCAGCAGTTCCACGGGCAGGGTAGTCGCAGAGACCCAGTACTTC. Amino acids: CASSSTGRVVAETQYF.